This TCR beta chain was retrieved from a study of T cell changes during pregnancy in multiple sclerosis. Germline V CDR1 and CDR2: SGHNT, YENEEA. The CDR3 contains 15 residues. Trimming left V 5 bases short and J 1 base short, with 13 bases between. Sequenced by immunoSEQ multiplex PCR; TCRdb stores in-frame clones only, minus some. The data show around 31,000 clones, 85% to 95% seen once. V and J are TRBV11-3 and TRBJ2-3, with a weak D call TRBD1 (7 bases). The sequence was collected from a female donor with multiple sclerosis, enrolled in a pregnancy study. The sample in question was CD4+ T cells from peripheral blood mononuclear cells, obtained in the first trimester of pregnancy. The chain's CDR3 is CASSRGTARTDTQYF. The CDR3 DNA follows: TGTGCCAGCAGCCGCGGGACAGCACGCACAGATACGCAGTATTTT.